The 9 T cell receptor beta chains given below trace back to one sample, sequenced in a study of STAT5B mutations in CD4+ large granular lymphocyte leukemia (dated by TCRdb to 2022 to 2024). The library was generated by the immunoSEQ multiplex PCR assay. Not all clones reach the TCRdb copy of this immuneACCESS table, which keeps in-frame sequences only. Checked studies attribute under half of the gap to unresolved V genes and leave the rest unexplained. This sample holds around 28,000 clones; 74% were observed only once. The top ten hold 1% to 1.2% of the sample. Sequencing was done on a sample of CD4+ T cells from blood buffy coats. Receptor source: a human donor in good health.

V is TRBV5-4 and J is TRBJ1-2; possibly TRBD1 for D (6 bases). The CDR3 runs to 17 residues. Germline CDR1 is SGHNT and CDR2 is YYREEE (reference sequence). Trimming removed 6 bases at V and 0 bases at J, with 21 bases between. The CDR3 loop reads CASTFGSVDRANYGYTF. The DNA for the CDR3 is TGTGCCAGCACCTTCGGGTCCGTGGACAGAGCTAACTATGGCTACACCTTC.

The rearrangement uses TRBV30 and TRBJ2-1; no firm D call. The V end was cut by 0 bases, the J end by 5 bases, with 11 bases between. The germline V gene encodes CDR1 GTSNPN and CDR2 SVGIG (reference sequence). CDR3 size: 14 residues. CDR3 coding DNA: TGTGCCTGGAGTGTACCCGGCACCCACAATGAGCAGTTCTTC. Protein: CAWSVPGTHNEQFF.

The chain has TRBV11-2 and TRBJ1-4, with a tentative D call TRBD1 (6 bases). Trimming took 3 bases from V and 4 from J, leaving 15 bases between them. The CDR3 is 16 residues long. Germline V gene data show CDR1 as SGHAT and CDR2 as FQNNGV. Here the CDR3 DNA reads TGTGCCAGCAGCTTGGGCCGAGGGGGGCGTAATGAAAAACTGTTTTTT. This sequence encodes CASSLGRGGRNEKLFF.

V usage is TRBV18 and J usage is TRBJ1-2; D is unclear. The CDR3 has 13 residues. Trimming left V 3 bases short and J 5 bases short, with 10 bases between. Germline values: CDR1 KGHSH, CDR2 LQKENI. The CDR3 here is CASSPDRLYGYTF. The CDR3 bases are TGTGCCAGCTCACCTGACCGTTTGTATGGCTACACCTTC.

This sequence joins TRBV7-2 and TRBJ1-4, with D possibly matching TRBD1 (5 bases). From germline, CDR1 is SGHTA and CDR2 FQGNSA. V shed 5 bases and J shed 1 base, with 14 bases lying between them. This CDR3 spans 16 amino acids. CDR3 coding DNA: TGTGCCAGCAGCCAACCGGGAGGGGTAACTAATGAAAAACTGTTTTTT. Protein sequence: CASSQPGGVTNEKLFF. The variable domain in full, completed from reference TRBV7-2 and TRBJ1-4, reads GAGVSQSPSNKVTEKGKDVELRCDPISGHTALYWYRQSLGQGLEFLIYFQGNSAPDKSGLPSDRFSAERTGGSVSTLTIQRTQQEDSAVYLCASSQPGGVTNEKLFFGSGTQLSVL.

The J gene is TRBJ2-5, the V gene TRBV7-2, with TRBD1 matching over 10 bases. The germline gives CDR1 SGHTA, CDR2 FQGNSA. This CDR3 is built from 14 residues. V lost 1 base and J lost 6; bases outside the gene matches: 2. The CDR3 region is CASSLGTGGKTQYF. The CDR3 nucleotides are TGTGCCAGCAGCTTAGGGACAGGGGGAAAGACCCAGTACTTC. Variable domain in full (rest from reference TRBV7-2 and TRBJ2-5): GAGVSQSPSNKVTEKGKDVELRCDPISGHTALYWYRQSLGQGLEFLIYFQGNSAPDKSGLPSDRFSAERTGGSVSTLTIQRTQQEDSAVYLCASSLGTGGKTQYFGPGTRLLVL.

The CDR3 bases are TGTGCCAGCAGCTTCTCCGGGAGCTCCTACAATGAGCAGTTCTTC. Translating it yields CASSFSGSSYNEQFF. V and J are TRBV7-2 and TRBJ2-1; D is possibly TRBD2 (6 bases). V dropped 3 bases and J dropped 0 bases, with 9 bases sitting between them. CDR3 length: 15 residues. Germline V gene lookup returns CDR1 SGHTA and CDR2 FQGNSA.

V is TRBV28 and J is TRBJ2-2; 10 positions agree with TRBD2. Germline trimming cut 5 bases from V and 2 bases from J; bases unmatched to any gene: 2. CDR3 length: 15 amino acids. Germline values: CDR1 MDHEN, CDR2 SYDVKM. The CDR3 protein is CASSVAGGNTGELFF. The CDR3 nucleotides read TGTGCCAGCAGTGTAGCGGGGGGAAACACCGGGGAGCTGTTTTTT.

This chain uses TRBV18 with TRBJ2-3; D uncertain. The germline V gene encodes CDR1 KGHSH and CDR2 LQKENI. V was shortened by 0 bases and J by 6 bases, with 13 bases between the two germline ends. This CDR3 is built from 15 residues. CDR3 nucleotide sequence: TGTGCCAGCTCACCACCTCAAGGAGAGAGGGATACGCAGTATTTT. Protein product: CASSPPQGERDTQYF.